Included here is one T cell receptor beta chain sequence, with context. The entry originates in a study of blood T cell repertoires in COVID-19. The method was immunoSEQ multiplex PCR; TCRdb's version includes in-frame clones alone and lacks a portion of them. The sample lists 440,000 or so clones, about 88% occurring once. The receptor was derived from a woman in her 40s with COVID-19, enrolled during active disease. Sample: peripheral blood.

The CDR3 protein is CASGYTGELFF. CDR3 in DNA: TGTGCCAGCGGCTACACCGGGGAGCTGTTTTTT. The genes are TRBV27 and TRBJ2-2; D unclear. Trimming cost V 8 bases and J 3 bases, with 4 bases left between them. The CDR3 has 11 amino acids. Germline assignment: CDR1 MNHEY and CDR2 SMNVEV (reference sequence).